These T cell receptor beta chains were read from a single sample in a study of cytomegalovirus exposure and HLA in healthy donors. The method was immunoSEQ multiplex PCR; TCRdb's version includes in-frame clones alone and lacks a portion of them. This table has under 200,000 clones, roughly four fifths appearing once. Sequenced input: PBMCs. The receptors were gathered from a man in his fifties in good health and CMV-seropositive. Each CDR3 is given without its conserved first and last residue. D genes are given only for firm matches. A clone size is listed for some rows: how often the clone was seen (once, few, many), or a class if it is expanded.

abundance	d_gene	j_gene	v_gene	len	CDR3aa
NA	TRBD2	TRBJ2-3	TRBV5-4	16	ASTRGLAGGPGSDTQY
NA	NA	TRBJ1-4	TRBV9	13	ASSSGGPGSEKLF
NA	NA	TRBJ1-1	TRBV29-1	9	SVARQAEAF
few	TRBD2	TRBJ2-1	TRBV4-3	16	ASSQMPAGTSGVNEQF
NA	NA	TRBJ2-7	TRBV4-2	15	ASSPQVSRQYSYEQY
NA	TRBD1	TRBJ1-3	TRBV6-1	13	ASRVGTGVFDTIY
NA	TRBD1	TRBJ2-1	TRBV5-4	13	ASTKRDRPDNEQF
NA	TRBD1	TRBJ2-3	TRBV7-3	13	ASSSRTGGTDTQY
NA	TRBD2	TRBJ2-3	TRBV5-3	16	ARSLVLAGGPVSDTQY
NA	NA	TRBJ2-7	TRBV2	11	ASFPVDSYEQY
NA	NA	TRBJ1-3	TRBV7-2	14	ASSFTGISSGNTIY
once	NA	TRBJ1-2	TRBV4-1	15	ASSQAAGASYPYGYT
NA	NA	TRBJ2-7	TRBV5-4	11	ASSLDRAYEQY
NA	NA	TRBJ1-4	TRBV7-9	13	ASSFSRGVAEKLF
few	TRBD1	TRBJ1-2	TRBV2	11	ASSRDSNYGYT
NA	TRBD1	TRBJ2-1	TRBV7-6	14	ASSSLAGGRYNEQF
many	NA	TRBJ1-2	TRBV4-3	11	ASSLEQGHGYT
few	TRBD1	TRBJ1-2	TRBV4-3	13	ASSPEATGVNGYT
NA	NA	TRBJ1-2	TRBV4-3	12	ASSRERQAARYT
NA	NA	TRBJ1-3	TRBV18	12	ASSPRGVGNTIY
NA	TRBD1	TRBJ2-3	TRBV10-3	13	AISEDRDVWYTQY
NA	TRBD1	TRBJ2-1	TRBV5-1	12	ASSLGQGYNEQF
NA	TRBD2	TRBJ2-5	TRBV7-8	12	ASSPVGGGETQY
NA	TRBD2	TRBJ2-1	TRBV7-9	13	ASSLALAEYNEQF
once	NA	TRBJ1-1	TRBV2	12	ASSETGSRTEAF
NA	TRBD2	TRBJ2-7	TRBV30	13	AWRASGRYAYEQY
NA	TRBD2	TRBJ2-1	TRBV6-1	13	ASSFRLAGYNEQF
NA	NA	TRBJ1-2	TRBV7-9	12	ASSKGQTSDGYT
NA	TRBD1	TRBJ1-3	TRBV18	13	ASSPETGVVNTIY
NA	NA	TRBJ2-7	TRBV7-9	12	ASSRGLYGYEQY
NA	NA	TRBJ1-2	TRBV4-1	11	ASSQEGAHGYT
NA	TRBD1	TRBJ2-2	TRBV28	11	ACRDRVPGELF